The subject of this entry is one TCR beta chain. The target of this receptor is not known. The record has no base qualities; no much larger clone is one base away. TCRdb lists the instrument as Illumina NovaSeq 6000. cDNA libraries for TCRalpha and TCRbeta were prepared by 5'RACE using constant-segment primers, with sample barcodes and unique molecular identifiers added. Trizol reagent was used to extract RNA from every sample. The libraries were amplified in two PCR steps, and the second step added a second sample barcode and Illumina TruSeq adapters. Sequencing of the libraries was done on an Illumina NovaSeq, producing 2 x 150 bp paired-end reads. In the source study's methods: With migec v1.2.7, reads were demultiplexed and then collapsed into UMI-guided consensus sequences. With mixcr v2.1.11, UMI consensuses were aligned to TRA and TRB V and J templates and assembled into clonotypes. Clonotypes were classified as expanded or contracted when called significant by both edgeR and NoisET, with noise models trained on biological replicates. For edgeR calls, the cutoffs were a false discovery rate-adjusted p below 0.01 and a log2 fold-change threshold of 1. As an exploratory analysis of dynamics, PCA with hierarchical clustering was applied to max-normalized trajectories of the 1000 most abundant clonotypes. Separately sequenced CD4+ and CD8+ repertoires were used to assign the CD4 or CD8 phenotype of responding clones. TCRdb's own reprocessing of the public reads used fastp at Q25 and MiXCR and kept productive beta chains. Rows matching on CDR3 protein sequence are summarized as one entry with the most common DNA and genes. TCRdb, not the authors, supplied the V and J calls. This sample holds about 440,000 distinct CDR3 sequences; approximately 20% were observed only once. The ten biggest clones cover more than 8% of the sample.

Ficoll-Paque density gradient centrifugation was the method used to isolate PBMCs. These data belong to a study of T-cell memory formation after mild COVID-19 (dated by TCRdb to 2020 to 2023). Background on the whole study: TCR sequence clusters from the two donors were largely donor specific. In a couple of donors, T-cell clones that expanded and contracted after mild COVID-19 were tracked by sequencing TCRalpha and TCRbeta repertoires over time. The cohort comprised two young, previously healthy adult volunteers, one female and one male. Broader findings and caveats from the paper: Some responding clones were detected in pre-infection memory, suggesting pre-existing cross-reactive memory T cells joined the SARS-CoV-2 response. From day 15 to 85, contracting clones showed balanced CD4/CD8 phenotypes, whereas a second wave of clones that expanded from day 15 to 37 leaned towards CD4+. SARS-CoV-2 specificity of the second-wave clones peaking on day 37 was not confirmed. The study included only a couple of mild cases, and larger cohorts that include severe cases with pre-infection samples were judged to be necessary. Contracting CD4+ clones were found mainly in CM and EM memory subsets, while CD8+ clones were enriched in EMRA.

The specimen sequenced was PBMCs or a T cell subset sorted from them (not recorded which). The sequence derives from an adult woman who had mild COVID-19 (a few samples of this study predate the infection). The sample titles of this study are shuffled in the database, so cell type and time point are left out; the donor was told from shared clones.

The DNA sequence is as follows: TGTGCCAGTAGTATAGATCCTAGCGGGAGCACAGATACGCAGTATTTT. The encoded protein is CASSIDPSGSTDTQYF. The V and J segments used are TRBV19 and TRBJ2-3, with 8 bases matching TRBD2. Trimmed from V: 0 bases; trimmed from J: 0 bases; junction bases lacking a gene match: 2. The CDR3 holds 16 amino acids from the cysteine to the phenylalanine. The sequence is cut down to CDR3 DNA, 48 bases in frame from base 1. CDR1 and CDR2 are read off the germline V gene (reference sequence) as LNHDA and SQIVND.